These T cell receptor beta chains were read from a single sample in a study of blood T cell repertoires in COVID-19. Sequenced by immunoSEQ multiplex PCR; TCRdb stores in-frame clones only, minus some. This table holds tens of thousands of clones, 80% to 90% found once. The sequenced sample consisted of peripheral blood. Receptor source: a man older than 75 with acute or convalescent COVID-19. Both conserved end residues are part of each CDR3. A D gene is named only where the DNA matches it firmly. The listing skips clone size in some rows; elsewhere it reads once, few, many or a size class.

NA,TRBJ2-2,TRBV19,NA,TGTGCCAGTAGTACCTCCCGACAGCAGGCCAACCGGGAGCTGTTTTTT,CASSTSRQQANRELFF
TRBD1,TRBJ2-5,TRBV7-7,NA,TGTGCTAGCAGCACAGGGGTCGGCGAGACCCAGTACTTC,CASSTGVGETQYF
TRBD2,TRBJ2-2,TRBV7-8,NA,TGTGCCAGCAGCTTAGCTGGGACTAGCGGGGGGCCGTACACCGGGGAGCTGTTTTTT,CASSLAGTSGGPYTGELFF
TRBD2,TRBJ2-7,TRBV7-9,NA,TGTGCCAGCAGCTTAGGGGGGGGTCTCTCCTACGAGCAGTACTTC,CASSLGGGLSYEQYF
TRBD1,TRBJ1-1,TRBV18,NA,TGTGCCAGCTCAGCGCCGGGACAGGGACACAAGGAAGCTTTCTTT,CASSAPGQGHKEAFF
NA,TRBJ2-5,TRBV21-1,NA,TGTGCCAGCAGCAAAGCCCTATTACTAGCGGGGGGGCGCCGGCAGACCCAGTACTTC,CASSKALLLAGGRRQTQYF
TRBD1,TRBJ2-7,TRBV5-1,NA,TGCGCCAGCAGCCCACAGGACAGGGGTTCGGGGGAGCAGTACTTC,CASSPQDRGSGEQYF
NA,TRBJ1-5,TRBV2,NA,TGTGCCAGCAGTGTCCGTCCCACGGGGATTCAGCCCCAGCATTTT,CASSVRPTGIQPQHF
NA,TRBJ1-2,TRBV7-2,NA,TGTGCCAGCAGCTTCGACAGTTTAGGTGGCTACACCTTC,CASSFDSLGGYTF
NA,TRBJ2-7,TRBV6-1,NA,TGTGCCAGCAGTGAAGAGGGATCAGGGAACCCCTACGAGCAGTACTTC,CASSEEGSGNPYEQYF
TRBD1,TRBJ1-2,TRBV6-1,once,TGTGCCAGCAGTGAAGGCCGGGACAGGGCTGGCTACACCTTC,CASSEGRDRAGYTF
TRBD1,TRBJ2-5,TRBV19,NA,TGTGCCACCTCCCAGACAGGGGGTCGGGAGACCCAGTACTTC,CATSQTGGRETQYF
NA,TRBJ1-2,TRBV21-1,NA,TGTGCCAGCAGCCAAGAGGTCAAGGGAGCTAACTATGGCTACACCTTC,CASSQEVKGANYGYTF
NA,TRBJ1-3,TRBV10-1,NA,TGCGCCAGCAGTGAGTCGGCAGTGGAGGGAAACACCATATATTTT,CASSESAVEGNTIYF
NA,TRBJ1-4,TRBV6-5,NA,TGTGCCAGCAATCCCCGAGGCGGGGGGCGGGAAAAACTGTTTTTT,CASNPRGGGREKLFF
TRBD1,TRBJ1-4,TRBV18,NA,TGTGCCAGCTCACCACGGTATACAGGGGGTCCGTCTGCAACTAATGAAAAACTGTTTTTT,CASSPRYTGGPSATNEKLFF
TRBD2,TRBJ2-5,TRBV7-9,NA,TGTGCCAGCAGCCCAAGGGGCGGGGGAGTCGGGACCCAGTACTTC,CASSPRGGGVGTQYF
NA,TRBJ1-3,TRBV4-2,NA,TGTGCCAGCAGCCTGGACCGGGGGGTTTCTGGAAACACCATATATTTT,CASSLDRGVSGNTIYF
TRBD1,TRBJ2-1,TRBV19,NA,TGTGCCAGTAGTACCGGGACAGGGGTTGGCGGTGAGCAGTTCTTC,CASSTGTGVGGEQFF
NA,TRBJ1-2,TRBV5-4,NA,TGTGCCAGCACCTTGGGGCAGGCCGACTATGGCTACACCTTC,CASTLGQADYGYTF
NA,TRBJ1-1,TRBV5-1,NA,TGCGCCAGCAGCACCACTTCAACCGGGAGGACTGAAGCTTTCTTT,CASSTTSTGRTEAFF
TRBD1,TRBJ1-1,TRBV7-2,once,TGTGCCAGCAGCTTCGTAGGGGGCGGCGACACTGAAGCTTTCTTT,CASSFVGGGDTEAFF
NA,TRBJ2-7,TRBV19,NA,TGTGCCAGTAGTATAGGACAGATCCAGTACTTC,CASSIGQIQYF
NA,TRBJ1-5,TRBV9,NA,TGTGCCAGCAGCGCCAGGCAAGGACAGCCCCAGCATTTT,CASSARQGQPQHF
NA,TRBJ1-4,TRBV6-6,NA,TGTGCCAGCAGTTATAATTTCCGTAAAAATGAAAAACTGTTTTTT,CASSYNFRKNEKLFF
NA,TRBJ2-1,TRBV28,NA,TGTGCCTCAAGGAGGGGGGGCTCGGGTGAGCAGTTCTTC,CASRRGGSGEQFF
TRBD1,TRBJ1-2,TRBV7-9,NA,TGTGCCAGCAACCTCCGGGACAGGGAAGGTGGCTACACCTTC,CASNLRDREGGYTF
TRBD2,TRBJ2-3,TRBV2,NA,TGTGCCAGCAGTGAAAAAGCGGGATCTCCAGATACGCAGTATTTT,CASSEKAGSPDTQYF
TRBD2,TRBJ2-2,TRBV5-4,NA,TGTGCCAGCAGCTCGGGACTAGCGGGGGGGTTGATTCGTTTCCGGGAGCTGTTTTTT,CASSSGLAGGLIRFRELFF
TRBD1,TRBJ2-5,TRBV2,NA,TGTGCCAGCAGGCCAGGGGGCCAAGAGACCCAGTACTTC,CASRPGGQETQYF
NA,TRBJ1-1,TRBV18,once,TGTGCCAGCTCACCATTACAGGGAAAAGGAAACACTGAAGCTTTCTTT,CASSPLQGKGNTEAFF